The 5 T cell receptor beta chains below come from one sample, sequenced in a study of identical twins. TCRdb redid the calling of the 5' RACE reads with MiXCR, one entry per CDR3 protein. In the table there are hundreds of thousands of distinct CDR3 sequences, around 24% of which are singletons. The data were also submitted as part of a second study, on T cells expressing NK-cell markers.

Sequencing used CD4+ T cells sorted from blood. The receptors here all came from a woman aged 18-29 years in good health.

The V and J genes are TRBV2 and TRBJ2-2; TRBD2 aligns across 11 bases. The CDR3 has 15 amino acids. J gave up 6 bases and V 7 bases, and 7 bases lay outside the gene matches. CDR1 and CDR2 (germline): SNHLY, FYNNEI. CDR3 residues: CASNLAGGSSGELFF. CDR3 bases: TGTGCCAGCAACCTAGCGGGAGGTTCATCCGGGGAGCTGTTTTTT.

This clonotype has a count of ten or more. The rearrangement joins TRBV4-3 to TRBJ2-7, with D possibly TRBD2 on 7 matching bases. The CDR3 totals 14 residues. V was cut by 6 bases and J by 3 bases, with 15 bases left in between. CDR1 and CDR2 from the germline V gene are LGHNA and YSLEER. CDR3 sequence: CASSQVGGLYEQYF. Here the CDR3 DNA reads TGCGCCAGCAGTCAGGTGGGGGGGCTCTACGAGCAGTACTTC.

This clonotype was picked up a small number of times. The CDR3 reads CASTTGGRGEQYF. CDR3 sequence (DNA): TGTGCCAGCACAACAGGGGGGAGGGGGGAGCAGTACTTC. The chain couples TRBV6-5 to TRBJ2-7, with D possibly being TRBD1 (8 bases). The CDR3 spans 13 residues. CDR1 is MNHEY, CDR2 SVGAGI, per germline. The ends were cut back, 7 bases at V and 7 bases at J, with 17 bases in the middle.

This clonotype was recorded a few times. The CDR3 bases are TGTGCCAGCAGTGGGAGGCTAGCGGGGCTCACAGATACGCAGTATTTT. Protein product: CASSGRLAGLTDTQYF. This chain joins TRBV6-1 and TRBJ2-3, with TRBD2 identical over 9 bases. Germline assignment: CDR1 MNHNS and CDR2 SASEGT. CDR3 length: 16 amino acids. Trimming removed 4 bases from V and 2 bases from J; junction bases left unmatched: 7.

The chain carries TRBV7-2 and TRBJ2-4; tentatively, D is TRBD2 (7 bases). CDR1 is SGHTA, CDR2 FQGNSA, per germline. V lost 7 bases and J 2 bases, leaving 15 bases between the germline ends. CDR3 size: 15 residues. CDR3 residues: CASNSGGGTKNIQYF. In DNA, the CDR3 is TGTGCCAGCAATTCGGGGGGCGGGACCAAAAACATTCAGTACTTC.